This record looks at one T cell receptor (beta chain) sequence and its context. This entry is derived from a study of blood T cell repertoires in COVID-19. For the study at large: Sites across the United States, Italy and Spain contributed samples from acute and convalescent COVID-19.

Germline loops: CDR1 SGHDT, CDR2 YYEEEE. The V gene lost 2 bases and the J gene lost 7 bases, with 15 bases spanning the gap. The CDR3 consists of 14 residues. Assay: immunoSEQ multiplex PCR; the TCRdb copy retains only in-frame clones and omits some. The sample holds approximately 150,000 clones; about 85% are singletons and the top ten take about 4%. This clonotype was obtained from an older woman with active or convalescent COVID-19. The chain carries TRBV5-6 and TRBJ2-5, with TRBD2 as a possible D gene (6 bases). The specimen was peripheral blood. The CDR3 DNA is TGTGCCAGCAGCTTTTGGGCCAGGGAGGCGACCCAGTACTTC. Residues: CASSFWAREATQYF.